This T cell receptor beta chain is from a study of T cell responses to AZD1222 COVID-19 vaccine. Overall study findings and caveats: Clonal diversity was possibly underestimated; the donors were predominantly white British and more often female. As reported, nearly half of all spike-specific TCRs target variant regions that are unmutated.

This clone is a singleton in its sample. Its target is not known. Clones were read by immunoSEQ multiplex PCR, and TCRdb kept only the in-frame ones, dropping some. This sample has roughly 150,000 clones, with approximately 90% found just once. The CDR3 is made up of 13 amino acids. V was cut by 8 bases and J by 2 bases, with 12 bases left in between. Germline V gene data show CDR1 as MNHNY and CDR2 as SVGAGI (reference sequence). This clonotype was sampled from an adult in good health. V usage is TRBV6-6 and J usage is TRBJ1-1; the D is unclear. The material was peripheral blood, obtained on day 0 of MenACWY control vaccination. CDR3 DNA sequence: TGTGCCAGCGGGGTTTCTGTAAACACTGAAGCTTTCTTT. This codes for CASGVSVNTEAFF.